This TCR beta chain was retrieved from a study of cytomegalovirus exposure and HLA in healthy donors. General observations from the study: Later on, an analysis found that several of the most significant clusters appeared to be linked to common viral pathogens, which included parvovirus B19. Most TCR beta V segments were productive about 90% or about 30% of the time in an earlier analysis. Researchers had no immune exposure information except CMV serostatus available. Three chains tied to CMV proved CMV antigen-specific in vitro.

PCR used 60 Vbeta primers and 13 Jbeta primers. Repertoires were generated with immunoSEQ multiplex PCR, while TCRdb's copy carries only in-frame clones and drops some. The table lists about 96,000 clones. Trimming cost V 2 bases and J 0 bases, with 5 bases left between them. CDR1 is MDHEN, CDR2 SYDVKM, per germline. The CDR3 spans 14 residues. Notes on this clone: The antigen is not known.

Sequencing was performed on PBMCs. The chain combines TRBV28 with TRBJ2-4, with no clear D. This sequence was found in a woman aged 25 to 39 in good health and CMV-seronegative. CDR3 region: CASSLPIAKNIQYF. The CDR3 coding sequence is TGTGCCAGCAGTTTACCTATAGCCAAAAACATTCAGTACTTC.